The rows below give T cell receptor beta chains drawn from one sample of a study of patients and donors after allogeneic stem cell transplantation. TCRdb called the RT-PCR reads again in MiXCR, with one record for every CDR3 protein. The sample shows approximately 200,000 distinct CDR3 sequences, approximately 41% of them seen only once. Sequences were obtained from blood, either unsorted or a sorted T cell fraction (not recorded which). These receptor sequences come from a human donor who was either an allogeneic HSCT recipient or a stem cell or donor lymphocyte infusion donor (not recorded which). It is not recorded whose cells these are; they may come from a transplant donor. The CDR3 runs from the conserved cysteine through the conserved F or W. D genes are given only for firm matches. For some rows the clone size is stated as once, few or many, or as a class when expanded; others skip it.

clone_size,v_call,j_call,d_call,cdr3_aa,cdr3_nt
few,TRBV20-1,TRBJ1-1,.,CSAREGTDTEAFF,TGCAGTGCTAGAGAGGGGACGGACACTGAAGCTTTCTTT
.,TRBV4-3,TRBJ2-2,.,CASSRGDMNTGELFF,TGCGCCAGCAGCCGGGGGGACATGAACACCGGGGAGCTGTTTTTT
few,TRBV5-4,TRBJ1-5,.,CASSGGPGNQPQHF,TGTGCCAGCAGCGGAGGGCCGGGCAATCAGCCCCAGCATTTT
few,TRBV6-6,TRBJ1-5,TRBD1,CASRPIDRGKKRPQHF,TGTGCCAGCAGACCCATCGACAGGGGAAAGAAGCGGCCCCAGCATTTT
.,TRBV4-2,TRBJ2-7,TRBD1,CASSQRGRSTLVYEQYF,TGTGCCAGCAGCCAAAGGGGGCGGAGTACGTTGGTCTACGAGCAGTACTTC
few,TRBV28,TRBJ1-5,.,CASSWEPTSWSNQPQHF,TGTGCCAGCAGTTGGGAACCAACGAGCTGGAGCAATCAGCCCCAGCATTTT
.,TRBV5-1,TRBJ2-5,.,CASSLIDSVFQQETQYF,TGCGCCAGCAGCCTCATAGACAGCGTCTTCCAGCAAGAGACCCAGTACTTC
.,TRBV4-2,TRBJ1-3,TRBD1,CASSQADRGLGNTIYF,TGTGCCAGCAGCCAAGCGGACAGGGGGTTAGGTAACACCATATATTTT
.,TRBV7-3,TRBJ2-1,.,CASSSNGGSYNEQFF,TGTGCCAGCAGCTCGAATGGGGGCTCCTACAATGAGCAGTTCTTC
.,TRBV14,TRBJ2-5,TRBD2,CASSPLSGSVVETQYF,TGTGCCAGCAGCCCCCTTAGCGGGTCGGTAGTAGAGACCCAGTACTTC
.,TRBV5-6,TRBJ2-1,.,CASSSAGTPRGEQFF,TGTGCCAGCAGCTCCGCCGGGACCCCTAGGGGTGAGCAGTTCTTC
many,TRBV5-6,TRBJ1-1,.,CASSLGLGNTEAFF,TGTGCCAGCAGCTTGGGACTAGGGAACACTGAAGCTTTCTTT
many,TRBV7-6,TRBJ2-3,.,CASSLIRGSTDTQYF,TGTGCCAGCAGCTTAATTCGTGGCAGCACAGATACGCAGTATTTT
few,TRBV4-1,TRBJ1-3,.,CASSQVLRGAGNTIYF,TGCGCCAGCAGCCAAGTCCTGAGGGGTGCGGGAAACACCATATATTTT
.,TRBV20-1,TRBJ1-1,.,CSAEAGAMNTEAFF,TGCAGTGCCGAGGCCGGGGCCATGAACACTGAAGCTTTCTTT
once,TRBV5-1,TRBJ1-5,.,CASSERGALNQPQHF,TGCGCCAGCAGCGAAAGGGGGGCCCTCAATCAGCCCCAGCATTTT
.,TRBV5-1,TRBJ2-7,.,CASSLTHKPDEQYF,TGCGCCAGCAGCTTGACGCACAAACCCGACGAGCAGTACTTC
.,TRBV27,TRBJ2-7,.,CASSLGGIAHEQYF,TGTGCCAGCAGTTTAGGCGGGATCGCCCACGAGCAGTACTTC
few,TRBV10-3,TRBJ1-5,.,CAISESTRDQPQHF,TGTGCCATCAGTGAGTCGACTCGGGATCAGCCCCAGCATTTT
.,TRBV9,TRBJ1-1,TRBD1,CASSVLGDSNTEAFF,TGTGCCAGCAGCGTACTCGGGGACAGCAACACTGAAGCTTTCTTT
.,TRBV24-1,TRBJ2-6,TRBD1,CATSWTGPGSGANVLTF,TGTGCCACCAGCTGGACAGGTCCAGGGTCTGGGGCCAACGTCCTGACTTTC
.,TRBV20-1,TRBJ2-3,TRBD2,CSARVAGVDTQYF,TGCAGTGCTAGGGTCGCGGGAGTGGATACGCAGTATTTT
.,TRBV5-4,TRBJ2-3,.,CASSLEGLTDTQYF,TGTGCCAGCAGCTTAGAAGGGCTCACAGATACGCAGTATTTT
.,TRBV24-1,TRBJ2-5,.,CATSDSGNQETQYF,TGTGCCACCAGTGATTCGGGCAACCAAGAGACCCAGTACTTC
.,TRBV12-3/TRBV12-4,TRBJ1-2,.,CASRKTGNYGYTF,TGTGCCAGCAGGAAGACAGGAAACTATGGCTACACCTTC
many,TRBV9,TRBJ2-2,TRBD1,CASSASSGGSGELFF,TGTGCCAGCAGCGCTTCCTCAGGGGGCTCTGGGGAGCTGTTTTTT
.,TRBV19,TRBJ2-1,.,CASTDSKNSYNEQFF,TGTGCCAGTACCGATAGCAAGAACTCCTACAATGAGCAGTTCTTC
.,TRBV12-3/TRBV12-4,TRBJ1-1,.,CASILGGIDTEAFF,TGTGCCAGCATCCTGGGAGGGATTGACACTGAAGCTTTCTTT
few,TRBV5-6,TRBJ2-1,TRBD2,CASSLDAGTNHNEQFF,TGTGCCAGCAGCTTGGACGCCGGGACTAACCACAATGAGCAGTTCTTC
few,TRBV7-6,TRBJ1-1,.,CASRGAVNTEAFF,TGTGCCAGCAGAGGGGCGGTGAACACTGAAGCTTTCTTT
.,TRBV14,TRBJ1-1,TRBD1,CASSRLGTGVLTEAFF,TGTGCCAGCAGCCGGCTAGGGACAGGGGTTTTGACTGAAGCTTTCTTT
.,TRBV15,TRBJ1-5,.,CATSRDGGNDAPQHF,TGTGCCACCAGCAGAGATGGCGGAAACGACGCGCCCCAGCATTTT
few,TRBV9,TRBJ1-1,TRBD1,CASSVAQGKAEAFF,TGTGCCAGCAGCGTAGCACAGGGGAAAGCTGAAGCTTTCTTT
.,TRBV6-5,TRBJ2-5,.,CASSSSLVFRGETQYF,TGTGCCAGCAGTTCCTCACTAGTTTTCCGGGGAGAGACCCAGTACTTC
many,TRBV7-9,TRBJ1-1,TRBD1,CASSLGTGGSTEAFF,TGCGCCAGCAGCTTGGGGACAGGGGGGTCCACTGAAGCTTTCTTT
.,TRBV29-1,TRBJ2-5,.,CSVETPKASAQETQYF,TGCAGCGTTGAGACCCCTAAGGCTAGCGCACAAGAGACCCAGTACTTC
.,TRBV7-2,TRBJ2-1,.,CASSLIGSVKNEQFF,TGTGCCAGCAGCTTGATAGGATCGGTTAAGAATGAGCAGTTCTTC
.,TRBV11-2,TRBJ1-1,.,CASSFQPGSLHTEAFF,TGTGCCAGCAGCTTCCAACCCGGGAGCCTACACACTGAAGCTTTCTTT
few,TRBV6-6,TRBJ1-5,TRBD1,CASSYDRVNQPQHF,TGTGCCAGCAGTTACGACAGGGTGAATCAGCCCCAGCATTTT
.,TRBV27,TRBJ1-6,.,CASSLRNSPLHF,TGTGCCAGCAGTTTAAGGAATTCACCCCTCCACTTT
few,TRBV6-2/TRBV6-3,TRBJ1-2,TRBD1,CASSDLSRDRDRNYGYTF,TGTGCCAGCAGCGACCTGTCCCGGGACAGGGATCGGAACTATGGCTACACCTTC
.,TRBV29-1,TRBJ2-1,.,CSVEHGLMRNEQFF,TGCAGCGTTGAACACGGGTTGATGAGGAATGAGCAGTTCTTC